The 29 T cell receptor beta chains listed next were all sequenced from one sample in a study of T cell responses to AZD1222 COVID-19 vaccine. Sequenced by immunoSEQ multiplex PCR; TCRdb stores in-frame clones only, minus some. Altogether 80,000 to 100,000 clones are present, around 90% being singletons, with the ten largest covering about 9.3%. Here the sequenced sample was peripheral blood, taken on day 0 of MenACWY control vaccination. The source is an adult in good health.

The V and J genes are TRBV3-1 (or the pseudogene TRBV3-2) and TRBJ2-7; 13 bases are shared with TRBD2. Germline CDR1 is LGHDT and CDR2 is YNNKEL (reference sequence). The CDR3 is 17 residues long. With V trimmed by 4 bases and J by 2 bases, 8 bases remained unmatched. The DNA of the CDR3 is TGTGCCAGCAGCCTCAAATGGACTAGCGGGGGCCCCTACGAGCAGTACTTC. It yields the protein CASSLKWTSGGPYEQYF.

CDR3 sequence: CASSTRTGGGNTEAFF. The CDR3 DNA is TGTGCCAGCAGCACCCGGACAGGGGGTGGGAACACTGAAGCTTTCTTT. The V call is TRBV14, the J call TRBJ1-1; 10 nucleotides agree with TRBD1. Losses at the gene ends were 5 bases for V and 1 base for J; bases not matched to a gene: 7. The CDR3 extends over 16 amino acids. Germline V gene data show CDR1 as SGHDN and CDR2 as FVKESK. Supplemented by reference TRBV14 and TRBJ1-1, the full variable domain reads EAGVTQFPSHSVIEKGQTVTLRCDPISGHDNLYWYRRVMGKEIKFLLHFVKESKQDESGMPNNRFLAERTGGTYSTLKVQPAELEDSGVYFCASSTRTGGGNTEAFFGQGTRLTVV.

The sample holds a few counts of this clone. The V and J genes are TRBV5-3 and TRBJ1-2; a possible D gene is TRBD1 (5 bases). TRBV5-3 is an ORF for which the function is uncertain. The V gene lost 2 bases and the J gene lost 3 bases, with 14 bases spanning the gap. The CDR3 totals 15 residues. The DNA of the CDR3 is TGTGCCAGAAGCTTTTTTCCAGGGAGATACTATGGCTACACCTTC. Residues: CARSFFPGRYYGYTF.

This clone was observed a single time. The genes are TRBV30 and TRBJ1-6, with D possibly being TRBD1 (6 bases). Germline V CDR1 and CDR2: GTSNPN, SVGIG (reference sequence). Trimming shortened V by 4 bases and J by 0 bases, and 10 bases separated the two germline ends. The length of the CDR3 is 15 residues. This chain's CDR3 is CAWKTQGSYNSPLHF. CDR3 DNA: TGTGCCTGGAAAACACAGGGCTCCTATAATTCACCCCTCCACTTT.

This chain joins TRBV4-1 and TRBJ1-6; possibly TRBD1 for D (5 bases). The germline V gene has CDR1 MGHRA and CDR2 YSYEKL. Trimming took off 5 bases at V and 7 bases at J, with 12 bases between the two ends. CDR3 size: 14 residues. CDR3 in amino acids: CASSTREGNSPLHF. In DNA form, the CDR3 reads TGCGCCAGCAGCACCAGGGAGGGGAATTCACCCCTCCACTTT.

The chain combines TRBV6-1 with TRBJ1-3; D call uncertain. Germline V gene data show CDR1 as MNHNS and CDR2 as SASEGT. Trimming took off 1 base at V and 0 bases at J, with 10 bases between the two ends. The length of the CDR3 is 16 residues. The CDR3 coding sequence is TGTGCCAGCAGTGAAGTCGGAGCGAGCTCTGGAAACACCATATATTTT. This encodes CASSEVGASSGNTIYF.

This chain joins TRBV13 and TRBJ1-1; D not resolved. The CDR3 is 17 amino acids. Deletions cut 6 bases from V and 1 base from J, with 21 bases between. Germline V gives CDR1 PRHDT, CDR2 FYEKMQ (reference sequence). This CDR3 is CASSRGLATRENTEAFF. For the CDR3, the DNA is TGTGCCAGCAGTCGTGGGCTCGCCACGCGTGAGAACACTGAAGCTTTCTTT.

The chain uses TRBV29-1 and TRBJ2-1, with 8 bases that match TRBD1. The CDR3 has 13 amino acids. From germline, CDR1 is SQVTM and CDR2 ANQGSEA. J was trimmed by 10 bases and V by 3 bases; bases with no gene match: 8. Here the CDR3 reads CSVEGPGGGEQFF. The CDR3 nucleotides read TGCAGCGTTGAGGGACCAGGGGGCGGGGAGCAGTTCTTC.

V gene TRBV6-5 combines with J gene TRBJ1-1; no definite D call. The germline V and J ends were trimmed by 8 bases and 2 bases, with 6 bases remaining between them. Germline loops: CDR1 MNHEY, CDR2 SVGAGI. There are 11 residues in the CDR3. The CDR3 DNA sequence: TGTGCCAGCGTCACAAACACTGAAGCTTTCTTT. Its translation: CASVTNTEAFF.

The rearrangement joins TRBV27 to TRBJ2-7, with TRBD1 matching 8 bases. The junction had 9 bases not matched to a gene; V was cut back by 8 bases and J by 6 bases. The CDR3 runs 13 residues. Germline lookup yields CDR1 MNHEY and CDR2 SMNVEV (reference sequence). The CDR3 sequence: CASYKRQGSEQYF. As DNA, the CDR3 is TGTGCCAGCTATAAGAGACAGGGGTCCGAGCAGTACTTC.

The chain combines TRBV27 with TRBJ1-6, with D possibly TRBD1 on 5 matching bases. Germline CDR1 is MNHEY and CDR2 is SMNVEV (reference sequence). Between the trimmed V and J ends, which lost 5 bases and 8 bases, there was a span of 10 bases. This CDR3 has 13 amino acids. CDR3 sequence: CASSRTSYSPLHF. CDR3 nucleotide sequence: TGTGCCAGCAGTCGGACATCCTATTCACCCCTCCACTTT.

The rearrangement links TRBV30 to TRBJ1-1, with TRBD1 as a possible D gene (5 bases). The CDR3 extends over 13 amino acids. V shed 2 bases and J shed 11 bases, with 18 bases lying between them. From germline, CDR1 is GTSNPN and CDR2 SVGIG (reference sequence). This CDR3 reads CAWSLHGISGAFF. The CDR3 nucleotides read TGTGCCTGGAGTTTACACGGGATCTCAGGGGCTTTCTTT. The full variable domain, with the rest looked up from reference TRBV30 and TRBJ1-1, is SQTIHQWPATLVQPVGSPLSLECTVEGTSNPNLYWYRQAAGRGLQLLFYSVGIGQISSEVPQNLSASRPQDRQFILSSKKLLLSDSGFYLCAWSLHGISGAFFGQGTRLTVV.

The chain uses TRBV11-1 and TRBJ1-1; a weak D match, TRBD1 (6 bases). Germline CDR1 is SGHAT and CDR2 is FQDESV (reference sequence). V was pared by 4 bases and J by 7 bases, with 13 bases between. This CDR3 is built from 13 residues. The CDR3 region is CASSSRGASEAFF. Written as DNA, the CDR3 is TGTGCCAGCAGCTCGAGGGGGGCAAGTGAAGCTTTCTTT. The whole variable domain, remainder taken from reference TRBV11-1 and TRBJ1-1, is EAEVAQSPRYKITEKSQAVAFWCDPISGHATLYWYRQILGQGPELLVQFQDESVVDDSQLPKDRFSAERLKGVDSTLKIQPAELGDSAMYLCASSSRGASEAFFGQGTRLTVV.

The genes are TRBV5-1 and TRBJ1-3, with D tentatively TRBD1 (5 bases). The germline V gene has CDR1 SGHRS and CDR2 YFSETQ. This CDR3 contains 16 residues. The germline V and J ends were trimmed by 1 base and 0 bases, with 11 bases remaining between them. The CDR3 is CASSLLGTGSGNTIYF. CDR3 DNA: TGCGCCAGCAGCTTGCTAGGGACGGGCTCTGGAAACACCATATATTTT.

The chain links TRBV5-4 to TRBJ2-3; 7 positions agree with TRBD1. The CDR3 runs 16 residues. V lost 1 base to trimming and J lost 2 bases; unmatched junction nucleotides: 7. Germline V CDR1 and CDR2: SGHNT, YYREEE (reference sequence). CDR3 sequence (DNA): TGTGCCAGCAGCTTGCGAGACAGGGCCCTCACAGATACGCAGTATTTT. Amino acid sequence: CASSLRDRALTDTQYF.

This sequence joins TRBV5-4 and TRBJ2-3, with a tentative D call TRBD1 (6 bases). There are 16 residues in the CDR3. V was clipped by 2 bases and J by 0 bases, with 13 bases between them. Germline loops: CDR1 SGHNT, CDR2 YYREEE (reference sequence). The CDR3 sequence is CASSLGRQASTDTQYF. The CDR3 coding sequence is TGTGCCAGCAGCTTAGGTCGACAGGCTAGCACAGATACGCAGTATTTT.

The J gene is TRBJ1-1, the V gene TRBV27; 9 nucleotides line up with TRBD1. The J segment lost 4 bases and the V segment lost 6 bases, leaving 3 bases of the junction unmatched. Germline CDR1 is MNHEY and CDR2 is SMNVEV (reference sequence). The CDR3 runs to 13 residues. CDR3 in DNA: TGTGCCAGCAGGGCGACAGGGGGCACTGAAGCTTTCTTT. This translates into CASRATGGTEAFF.

The CDR3 nucleotides are TGTGCCAGCAGCCATTTGGACAGCGATGGAGCCAAAAACATTCAGTACTTC. The encoded protein is CASSHLDSDGAKNIQYF. The rearrangement links TRBV4-2 to TRBJ2-4, with D maybe TRBD1 (6 bases). Germline V gene sequence: CDR1 LGHNA, CDR2 YNFKEQ. The length of the CDR3 is 17 residues. The V gene lost 3 bases and the J gene lost 0 bases, with 15 bases spanning the gap.

This chain joins TRBV27 and TRBJ1-5; weak D call: TRBD1 (5 bases). CDR3 length: 14 amino acids. Germline V gene sequence: CDR1 MNHEY, CDR2 SMNVEV (reference sequence). Trimming removed 3 bases at V and 5 bases at J, with 11 bases between. This CDR3 is CASSFWGRDQPQHF. The CDR3 bases are TGTGCCAGCAGTTTCTGGGGGAGGGATCAGCCCCAGCATTTT.

This clone was seen only once. The chain is built from TRBV5-1 and TRBJ2-3; 10 positions agree with TRBD1. From germline, CDR1 is SGHRS and CDR2 YFSETQ. Trimming at V came to 0 bases and at J to 5 bases, leaving 6 bases not matched to a gene. The CDR3 extends over 16 amino acids. The CDR3 loop is CASSLGGTGDKDTQYF. In nucleotides, the CDR3 is TGCGCCAGCAGCTTGGGAGGGACAGGGGATAAAGATACGCAGTATTTT.

The genes are TRBV4-2 and TRBJ1-2; D uncertain. The CDR3 length is 13 residues. Germline V lookup: CDR1 LGHNA, CDR2 YNFKEQ. V gave up 4 bases and J gave up 4 bases, with 10 bases separating them. CDR3 loop: CASSPLLGYGYTF. The CDR3 DNA is TGTGCCAGCAGCCCGCTGCTAGGCTATGGCTACACCTTC.

J is TRBJ1-5 and V is TRBV27, with D maybe TRBD1 (5 bases). CDR1 and CDR2 (germline): MNHEY, SMNVEV (reference sequence). Trimming pared 2 bases from V and 6 bases from J, leaving 8 bases between. This CDR3 contains 13 residues. CDR3 nucleotides: TGTGCCAGCAGTTTAGAAAGGGGTCAGCCCCAGCATTTT. This gives the protein CASSLERGQPQHF.

The chain has TRBV5-1 and TRBJ1-2, with 7 bases matching TRBD1. J lost 6 bases, V lost 0 bases, and 11 bases had no gene match. The CDR3 has 16 residues. Germline CDR1 reads SGHRS; CDR2 reads YFSETQ. CDR3 residues: CASSLARRGRGDGYTF. CDR3 bases: TGCGCCAGCAGCTTGGCCCGGCGGGGCAGGGGGGATGGCTACACCTTC. Filled out from reference TRBV5-1 and TRBJ1-2, the complete variable domain reads KAGVTQTPRYLIKTRGQQVTLSCSPISGHRSVSWYQQTPGQGLQFLFEYFSETQRNKGNFPGRFSGRQFSNSRSEMNVSTLELGDSALYLCASSLARRGRGDGYTFGSGTRLTVV.

The genes are TRBV7-2 and TRBJ1-1; possibly TRBD1 for D (6 bases). Germline values: CDR1 SGHTA, CDR2 FQGNSA. This CDR3 contains 14 residues. V was trimmed by 5 bases and J by 4 bases, leaving 14 bases between them. The CDR3 DNA reads TGTGCCAGCAGCCAGATTGACAGGATCACTGAAGCTTTCTTT. Amino acids: CASSQIDRITEAFF.

Written as DNA, the CDR3 is TGTGCCAGCAGCCTTCGACCCGGGGATACGCAGTATTTT. This gives the protein CASSLRPGDTQYF. The gene calls are TRBV13 and TRBJ2-3; no clear D. This CDR3 comprises 13 residues. Germline CDR1 is PRHDT and CDR2 is FYEKMQ (reference sequence). The V gene lost 5 bases and the J gene lost 6 bases, with 12 bases spanning the gap.

The V and J genes are TRBV6-1 and TRBJ1-3, with D uncertain. Per the germline V gene, CDR1 is MNHNS and CDR2 is SASEGT. This CDR3 comprises 17 residues. Trimming took off 0 bases at V and 0 bases at J, with 12 bases between the two ends. Written as DNA, the CDR3 is TGTGCCAGCAGTGAAGCGCTTGGGTTAACCTCTGGAAACACCATATATTTT. Amino acid sequence: CASSEALGLTSGNTIYF.

This clone showed up just a few times. The chain employs TRBV7-2 and TRBJ2-3; a possible D gene is TRBD1 (5 bases). The CDR3 length is 13 residues. Per the germline V gene, CDR1 is SGHTA and CDR2 is FQGNSA. Trimming took 5 bases from V and 4 from J, leaving 10 bases between them. The CDR3 DNA reads as TGTGCCAGCAGCCGACCCAGGGCAGATACGCAGTATTTT. It specifies CASSRPRADTQYF.

The V and J genes are TRBV5-1 and TRBJ1-1; D unresolved. V lost 4 bases and J lost 4, with 14 bases in between. Germline assignment: CDR1 SGHRS and CDR2 YFSETQ. The CDR3 is made up of 14 amino acids. The CDR3 nucleotides read TGCGCCAGCAGCCCGGACCCGGTGGGCACTGAAGCTTTCTTT. The encoded protein is CASSPDPVGTEAFF. Full variable domain (remainder filled in from reference TRBV5-1 and TRBJ1-1): KAGVTQTPRYLIKTRGQQVTLSCSPISGHRSVSWYQQTPGQGLQFLFEYFSETQRNKGNFPGRFSGRQFSNSRSEMNVSTLELGDSALYLCASSPDPVGTEAFFGQGTRLTVV.

The genes are TRBV24-1 and TRBJ1-3, with D maybe TRBD1 (5 bases). This CDR3 region has 17 residues. Deletions cut 2 bases from V and 0 bases from J, with 13 bases between. CDR1 and CDR2 (germline): KGHDR, SFDVKD. In DNA, the CDR3 is TGTGCCACCAGTGATTGGGGACGCCGATACTCTGGAAACACCATATATTTT. This gives the protein CATSDWGRRYSGNTIYF.